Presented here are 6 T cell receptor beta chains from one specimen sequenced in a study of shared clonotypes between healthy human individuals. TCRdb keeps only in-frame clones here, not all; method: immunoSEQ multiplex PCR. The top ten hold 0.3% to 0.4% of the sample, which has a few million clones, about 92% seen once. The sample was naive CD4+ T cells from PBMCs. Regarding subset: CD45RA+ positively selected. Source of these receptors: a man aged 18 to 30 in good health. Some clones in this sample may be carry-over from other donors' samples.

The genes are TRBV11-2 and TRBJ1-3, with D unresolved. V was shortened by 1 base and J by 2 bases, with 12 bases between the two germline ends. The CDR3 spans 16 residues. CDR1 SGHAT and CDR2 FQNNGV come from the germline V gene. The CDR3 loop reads CASSLVSGSTGNTIYF. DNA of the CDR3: TGTGCCAGCAGCTTAGTTAGCGGGAGTACTGGAAACACCATATATTTT.

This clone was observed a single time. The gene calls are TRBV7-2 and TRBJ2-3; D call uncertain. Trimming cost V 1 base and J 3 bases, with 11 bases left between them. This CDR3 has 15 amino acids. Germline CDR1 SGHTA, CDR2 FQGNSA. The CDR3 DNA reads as TGTGCCAGCAGCTTAGGTTTATACCCTACAGATACGCAGTATTTT. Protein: CASSLGLYPTDTQYF.

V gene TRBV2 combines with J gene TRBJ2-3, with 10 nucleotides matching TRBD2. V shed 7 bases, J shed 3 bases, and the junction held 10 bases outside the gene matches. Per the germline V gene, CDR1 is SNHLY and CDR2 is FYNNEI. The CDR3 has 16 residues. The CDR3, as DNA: TGTGCCAGCACCCCTTCGGCTAGCGGGAGTACAGATACGCAGTATTTT. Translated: CASTPSASGSTDTQYF. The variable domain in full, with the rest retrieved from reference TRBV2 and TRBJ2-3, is EPEVTQTPSHQVTQMGQEVILRCVPISNHLYFYWYRQILGQKVEFLVSFYNNEISEKSEIFDDQFSVERPDGSNFTLKIRSTKLEDSAMYFCASTPSASGSTDTQYFGPGTRLTVL.

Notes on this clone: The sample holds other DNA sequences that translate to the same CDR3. CDR3 bases: TGTGCCAGCAGCTTCACCGGGACAGCCAACACTGAAGCTTTCTTT. It translates to CASSFTGTANTEAFF. V is TRBV7-2 and J is TRBJ1-1, with 7 bases identical to TRBD1. The junction had 6 bases not matched to a gene; V was cut back by 3 bases and J by 2 bases. CDR3 length: 15 residues. Germline V gene data show CDR1 as SGHTA and CDR2 as FQGNSA.

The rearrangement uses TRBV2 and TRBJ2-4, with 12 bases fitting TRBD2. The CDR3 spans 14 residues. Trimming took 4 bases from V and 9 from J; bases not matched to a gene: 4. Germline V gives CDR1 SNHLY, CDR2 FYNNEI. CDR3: CASSVGLAGFIQYF. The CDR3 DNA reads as TGTGCCAGCAGTGTGGGACTAGCGGGTTTCATTCAGTACTTC.

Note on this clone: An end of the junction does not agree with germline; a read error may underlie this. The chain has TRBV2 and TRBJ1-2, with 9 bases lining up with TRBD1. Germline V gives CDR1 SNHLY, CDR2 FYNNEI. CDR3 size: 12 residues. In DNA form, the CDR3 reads TGTGCCGGCAGGGACAGGGACTTTGGCTACACCTTC. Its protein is CAGRDRDFGYTF.